At least ten counts were recorded for the clone carrying this T cell receptor (beta chain). This CDR3 has 15 amino acids. V lost 1 base and J lost 6; bases outside the gene matches: 2. CDR1 is MNHEY, CDR2 SVGAGI, per germline. The sample comes from a study of T-cell reconstitution after alpha-beta-depleted transplantation in children. The TCRbeta library was prepared with unique molecular identifiers. MiXCR, run by TCRdb on the PCR reads, gives a single entry per CDR3 protein. The sample consists of roughly 180,000 distinct CDR3 sequences, around 10% of them appearing once. V and J are TRBV6-5 and TRBJ2-1; TRBD2 agrees at 11 bases. Sequenced material: PBMCs, taken before TCRalphabeta/CD19-depleted stem cell transplant. The TCR was taken from a boy younger than 10 with acute myeloid leukemia, due to receive a stem cell transplant. The DNA of the CDR3 is TGTGCCAGCAGTTACTTAGCGGGAGGGGTCAATGAGCAGTTCTTC. It encodes CASSYLAGGVNEQFF.